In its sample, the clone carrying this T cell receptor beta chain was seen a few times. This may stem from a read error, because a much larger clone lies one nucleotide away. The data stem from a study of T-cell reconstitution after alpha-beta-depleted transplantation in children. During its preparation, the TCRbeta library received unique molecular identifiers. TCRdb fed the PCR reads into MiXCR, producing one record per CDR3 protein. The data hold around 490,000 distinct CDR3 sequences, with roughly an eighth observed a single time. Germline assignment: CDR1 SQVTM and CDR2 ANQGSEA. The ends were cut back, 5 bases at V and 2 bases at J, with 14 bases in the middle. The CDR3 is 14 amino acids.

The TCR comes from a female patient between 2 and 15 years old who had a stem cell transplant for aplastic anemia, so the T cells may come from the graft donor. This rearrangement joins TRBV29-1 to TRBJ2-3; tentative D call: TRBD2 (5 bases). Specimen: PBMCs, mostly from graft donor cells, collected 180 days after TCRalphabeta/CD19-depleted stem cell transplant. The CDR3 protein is CSVTSRGNTDTQYF. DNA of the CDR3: TGCAGCGTTACCAGCCGGGGAAACACAGATACGCAGTATTTT.